This is a list of T cell receptor beta chains from one sample in a study of regulatory T cells in long-lasting Graves disease. TCRdb itself ran the multiplex PCR reads through MiXCR, one entry per CDR3 protein. The sample has about 300,000 distinct CDR3 sequences; about a sixth are singletons. The source material was peripheral blood mononuclear cells (PBMCs), sampled at new diagnosis, from a patient treated with antithyroid drugs. The receptors originated from a female donor with Graves disease. CDR3s include the opening cysteine and the closing phenylalanine or tryptophan. A D gene is named only where the DNA matches it firmly. Clone size appears in some rows only: once, few, many, or a class for an expanded clone.

cdr3_aa: CASNPLDQPQHF; cdr3_nt: TGCGCCAGCAACCCTCTAGATCAGCCCCAGCATTTT; d_call: .; clone_size: many; v_call: TRBV5-1; cdr3_length: 12; j_call: TRBJ1-5
cdr3_aa: CASTQTTGETQYF; cdr3_nt: TGTGCCAGCACCCAAACGACGGGAGAGACCCAGTACTTC; d_call: .; clone_size: many; v_call: TRBV27; cdr3_length: 13; j_call: TRBJ2-5
cdr3_aa: CASSSRRTGFQPQHF; cdr3_nt: TGTGCCAGCAGTTCTCGGCGGACAGGGTTTCAGCCCCAGCATTTT; d_call: TRBD1; clone_size: .; v_call: TRBV12-3/TRBV12-4; cdr3_length: 15; j_call: TRBJ1-5
cdr3_aa: CASSPSGGAYEQYF; cdr3_nt: TGTGCCAGCAGCCCCTCGGGGGGGGCCTACGAGCAGTACTTC; d_call: TRBD2; clone_size: many; v_call: TRBV3-1; cdr3_length: 14; j_call: TRBJ2-7
cdr3_aa: CASTGPRDRVNSPLHF; cdr3_nt: TGTGCCAGTACTGGTCCCCGGGACAGGGTGAACTCACCCCTCCACTTT; d_call: TRBD1; clone_size: .; v_call: TRBV19; cdr3_length: 16; j_call: TRBJ1-6
cdr3_aa: CASSFSVSGNTIYF; cdr3_nt: TGTGCCAGCAGTTTCAGTGTCTCTGGAAACACCATATATTTT; d_call: .; clone_size: many; v_call: TRBV6-5; cdr3_length: 14; j_call: TRBJ1-3
cdr3_aa: CAISVKDSVYEQYF; cdr3_nt: TGTGCCATCAGTGTTAAGGACAGTGTCTACGAGCAGTACTTC; d_call: .; clone_size: .; v_call: TRBV10-3; cdr3_length: 14; j_call: TRBJ2-7
cdr3_aa: CATRSTENEKLFF; cdr3_nt: TGCGCCACTCGCAGTACTGAAAATGAAAAACTGTTTTTT; d_call: .; clone_size: few; v_call: TRBV5-1; cdr3_length: 13; j_call: TRBJ1-4
cdr3_aa: CASSSELAGSSTQETQYF; cdr3_nt: TGTGCCAGCAGTAGTGAGCTAGCGGGATCCAGCACCCAAGAGACCCAGTACTTC; d_call: TRBD2; clone_size: many; v_call: TRBV11-2; cdr3_length: 18; j_call: TRBJ2-5
cdr3_aa: CASRHRGQMSEKLFF; cdr3_nt: TGTGCCAGCAGACACCGGGGACAGATGAGTGAAAAACTGTTTTTT; d_call: TRBD1; clone_size: .; v_call: TRBV7-2; cdr3_length: 15; j_call: TRBJ1-4
cdr3_aa: CASGRTQHYNEQFF; cdr3_nt: TGTGCCAGCGGAAGGACCCAGCATTACAATGAGCAGTTCTTC; d_call: .; clone_size: many; v_call: TRBV9; cdr3_length: 14; j_call: TRBJ2-1
cdr3_aa: CASSPGGLAGTPSTDTQYF; cdr3_nt: TGTGCCAGCAGTCCGGGGGGACTAGCGGGGACCCCTAGCACAGATACGCAGTATTTT; d_call: TRBD2; clone_size: .; v_call: TRBV12-3/TRBV12-4; cdr3_length: 19; j_call: TRBJ2-3
cdr3_aa: CASSPLGAGGHEQFF; cdr3_nt: TGTGCCAGCAGCCCCCTAGGGGCGGGAGGCCATGAGCAGTTCTTC; d_call: TRBD2; clone_size: few; v_call: TRBV7-9; cdr3_length: 15; j_call: TRBJ2-1
cdr3_aa: CSVQTGPPEGSYEQYF; cdr3_nt: TGCAGCGTCCAAACCGGGCCCCCTGAGGGCTCCTACGAGCAGTACTTC; d_call: .; clone_size: .; v_call: TRBV29-1; cdr3_length: 16; j_call: TRBJ2-7
cdr3_aa: CASSQGRYQETQYF; cdr3_nt: TGCGCCAGCAGCCAGGGGCGGTACCAAGAGACCCAGTACTTC; d_call: .; clone_size: .; v_call: TRBV4-1; cdr3_length: 14; j_call: TRBJ2-5
cdr3_aa: CASSGGSTGELFF; cdr3_nt: TGTGCCAGCAGTGGCGGGAGCACCGGGGAGCTGTTTTTT; d_call: TRBD2; clone_size: many; v_call: TRBV6-4; cdr3_length: 13; j_call: TRBJ2-2
cdr3_aa: CAISEATETQYF; cdr3_nt: TGTGCCATCAGTGAGGCTACGGAGACCCAGTACTTC; d_call: .; clone_size: many; v_call: TRBV10-3; cdr3_length: 12; j_call: TRBJ2-5
cdr3_aa: CATSRIENQPQHF; cdr3_nt: TGTGCCACCAGCAGGATCGAAAATCAGCCCCAGCATTTT; d_call: .; clone_size: many; v_call: TRBV15; cdr3_length: 13; j_call: TRBJ1-5
cdr3_aa: CASSLGHFGVNTEAFF; cdr3_nt: TGTGCCAGCAGCTTAGGACACTTCGGGGTGAACACTGAAGCTTTCTTT; d_call: .; clone_size: many; v_call: TRBV11-3; cdr3_length: 16; j_call: TRBJ1-1
cdr3_aa: CASSDRGRYEQYF; cdr3_nt: TGTGCCAGCAGCGACAGGGGCCGCTACGAGCAGTACTTC; d_call: TRBD1; clone_size: many; v_call: TRBV6-2/TRBV6-3; cdr3_length: 13; j_call: TRBJ2-7
cdr3_aa: CATSRTRPIQNIQYF; cdr3_nt: TGTGCCACCTCCCGGACCCGCCCCATACAAAACATTCAGTACTTC; d_call: .; clone_size: .; v_call: TRBV19; cdr3_length: 15; j_call: TRBJ2-4
cdr3_aa: CASSYVERDQGEQYF; cdr3_nt: TGTGCCAGCAGTTACGTCGAGCGGGATCAGGGCGAGCAGTACTTC; d_call: TRBD2; clone_size: many; v_call: TRBV6-2/TRBV6-3; cdr3_length: 15; j_call: TRBJ2-7
cdr3_aa: CASSTGNMNTEAFF; cdr3_nt: TGTGCCAGCAGCACCGGGAATATGAACACTGAAGCTTTCTTT; d_call: .; clone_size: .; v_call: TRBV9; cdr3_length: 14; j_call: TRBJ1-1
cdr3_aa: CASSLAGGSYEQYF; cdr3_nt: TGTGCCAGCAGCTTAGCTGGCGGATCCTACGAGCAGTACTTC; d_call: .; clone_size: many; v_call: TRBV7-9; cdr3_length: 14; j_call: TRBJ2-7
cdr3_aa: CASSKDRYEQYF; cdr3_nt: TGTGCCAGCAGCAAGGACAGGTACGAGCAGTACTTC; d_call: TRBD1; clone_size: once; v_call: TRBV2; cdr3_length: 12; j_call: TRBJ2-7
cdr3_aa: CATQDPFPSEAFF; cdr3_nt: TGTGCCACCCAGGACCCTTTCCCTTCTGAAGCTTTCTTT; d_call: .; clone_size: many; v_call: TRBV28; cdr3_length: 13; j_call: TRBJ1-1
cdr3_aa: CASSGDRDQPQHF; cdr3_nt: TGTGCCAGCAGCGGCGACAGGGATCAGCCCCAGCATTTT; d_call: TRBD1; clone_size: many; v_call: TRBV12-3/TRBV12-4; cdr3_length: 13; j_call: TRBJ1-5
cdr3_aa: CASSEQRTQPQHF; cdr3_nt: TGTGCCAGCAGTGAGCAGCGAACCCAGCCCCAGCATTTT; d_call: .; clone_size: many; v_call: TRBV2; cdr3_length: 13; j_call: TRBJ1-5
cdr3_aa: CSAKYSGGGETQYF; cdr3_nt: TGCAGTGCTAAATATAGCGGGGGAGGAGAGACCCAGTACTTC; d_call: TRBD2; clone_size: .; v_call: TRBV20-1; cdr3_length: 14; j_call: TRBJ2-5
cdr3_aa: CSARPLAGGPPGSCFF; cdr3_nt: .; d_call: .; clone_size: .; v_call: TRBV20-1; cdr3_length: 16; j_call: TRBJ2-2
cdr3_aa: CAWRQGRRTDTQYF; cdr3_nt: TGTGCCTGGAGACAGGGGAGGCGCACAGATACGCAGTATTTT; d_call: .; clone_size: many; v_call: TRBV30; cdr3_length: 14; j_call: TRBJ2-3
cdr3_aa: CASSLAWRGETQYF; cdr3_nt: TGCGCCAGCAGCTTGGCCTGGCGGGGGGAGACCCAGTACTTC; d_call: TRBD2; clone_size: .; v_call: TRBV5-1; cdr3_length: 14; j_call: TRBJ2-5
cdr3_aa: CASSPKRGLAGPNEQFF; cdr3_nt: TGTGCCAGCAGCCCAAAGCGGGGGCTAGCGGGGCCCAATGAGCAGTTCTTC; d_call: TRBD2; clone_size: many; v_call: TRBV7-3; cdr3_length: 17; j_call: TRBJ2-1
cdr3_aa: CASSFYQGITDTQYF; cdr3_nt: TGTGCCAGCAGCTTTTATCAGGGTATCACAGATACGCAGTATTTT; d_call: .; clone_size: few; v_call: TRBV7-9; cdr3_length: 15; j_call: TRBJ2-3
cdr3_aa: CASSLYAEPGTDTQYF; cdr3_nt: TGCGCCAGCAGCTTGTATGCCGAGCCCGGTACAGATACGCAGTATTTT; d_call: .; clone_size: many; v_call: TRBV5-1; cdr3_length: 16; j_call: TRBJ2-3
cdr3_aa: CASSIEGYQETQYF; cdr3_nt: TGTGCCAGTAGTATAGAGGGATACCAAGAGACCCAGTACTTC; d_call: .; clone_size: many; v_call: TRBV19; cdr3_length: 14; j_call: TRBJ2-5
cdr3_aa: CASSSPGQGYEQYF; cdr3_nt: TGTGCCAGCAGTTCCCCCGGTCAAGGTTACGAGCAGTACTTC; d_call: .; clone_size: many; v_call: TRBV27; cdr3_length: 14; j_call: TRBJ2-7
cdr3_aa: CASSPPGVTGNYEQYF; cdr3_nt: TGTGCCAGCAGCCCCCCGGGGGTAACCGGGAACTACGAGCAGTACTTC; d_call: .; clone_size: many; v_call: TRBV7-8; cdr3_length: 16; j_call: TRBJ2-7
cdr3_aa: CATSRGDWGTGVLGEQFF; cdr3_nt: TGTGCCACCAGCAGAGGAGACTGGGGGACAGGGGTTTTGGGTGAGCAGTTCTTC; d_call: TRBD1; clone_size: many; v_call: TRBV15; cdr3_length: 18; j_call: TRBJ2-1